A few counts support the clone carrying this TCR beta chain. Its antigen is currently unknown. RNA extraction gave at least 5.5 micrograms of total RNA per sample. The data derive from a study of blood T cells in healthy people across ages. Overall study context: Template switching recovered approximately one barcoded beta molecule for every two T cells.

The germline gives CDR1 SEHNR, CDR2 FQNEAQ (reference sequence). This CDR3 spans 18 amino acids. Trimming cost V 2 bases and J 9 bases, with 26 bases left between them. Study conclusions and caveats: Per million T cells, TCR beta diversity dropped roughly linearly as age increased.

A sample-barcoded 5' primer and a J-beta primer mix were used in a second PCR of roughly 6 to 11 cycles. Individual samples furnished no less than 2.5 million CDR3-containing paired-end reads apiece. Each CDR3 protein is one row after TCRdb ran MiXCR on the 5' RACE reads. The sample yields 1.6 million or so distinct CDR3 sequences, about 35% seen once. The chain uses TRBV7-9 and TRBJ2-1; tentative D call: TRBD2 (6 bases). The sample was blood. The clonotype comes from a woman under 40 in good health. For the CDR3, the DNA is TGTGCCAGCAGCTTACGGGCTTCCGTCGGGACTCCCGCGCTTGAGCAGTTCTTC. Protein sequence: CASSLRASVGTPALEQFF.